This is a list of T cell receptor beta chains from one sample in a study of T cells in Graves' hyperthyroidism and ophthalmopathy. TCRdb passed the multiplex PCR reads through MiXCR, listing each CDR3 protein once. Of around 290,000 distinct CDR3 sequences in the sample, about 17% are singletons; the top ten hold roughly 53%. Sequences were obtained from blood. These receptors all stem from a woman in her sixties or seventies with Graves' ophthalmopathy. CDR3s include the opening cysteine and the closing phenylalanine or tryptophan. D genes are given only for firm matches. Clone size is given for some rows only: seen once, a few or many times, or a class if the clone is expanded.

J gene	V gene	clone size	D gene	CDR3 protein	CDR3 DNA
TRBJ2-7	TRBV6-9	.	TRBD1	CASSYRKPGTGGFWAYEQYF	TGTGCCAGCAGTTACCGGAAACCCGGGACAGGGGGATTCTGGGCCTACGAGCAGTACTTC
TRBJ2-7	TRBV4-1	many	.	CASSLVGGGYEQYF	TGCGCCAGCAGCCTCGTCGGGGGTGGGTACGAGCAGTACTTC
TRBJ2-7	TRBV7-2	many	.	CASSLRASYEQYF	TGTGCCAGCAGCTTAAGGGCCTCCTACGAGCAGTACTTC
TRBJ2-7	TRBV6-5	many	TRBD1	CASSYSDRGSYEQYF	TGTGCCAGCAGTTACAGTGACAGGGGTTCCTACGAGCAGTACTTC
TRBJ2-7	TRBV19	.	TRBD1	CASSIGRGSLLEQYF	TGTGCCAGTAGTATAGGCAGGGGGTCTCTCCTCGAGCAGTACTTC
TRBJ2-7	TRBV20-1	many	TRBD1	CSAEDRGHEQYF	TGCAGTGCAGAGGACAGGGGCCACGAGCAGTACTTC
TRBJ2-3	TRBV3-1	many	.	CASSQVPDTQYF	TGTGCCAGCAGCCAAGTACCCGATACGCAGTATTTT
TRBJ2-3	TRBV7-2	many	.	CASSWQGGGTDTQYF	TGTGCCAGCAGCTGGCAGGGTGGGGGCACAGATACGCAGTATTTT
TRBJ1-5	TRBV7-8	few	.	CASSPIGIEGNQPQHF	TGTGCCAGCAGCCCCATAGGGATCGAGGGAAATCAGCCCCAGCATTTT
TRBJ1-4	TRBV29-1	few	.	CSVGRGPDEKLFF	TGCAGCGTCGGAAGAGGGCCGGATGAAAAACTGTTTTTT
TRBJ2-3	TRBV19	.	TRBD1	CASSDTAGTGIVYF	TGTGCCAGTAGTGATACCGCCGGGACAGGGATCGTGTATTTT
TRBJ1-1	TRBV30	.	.	CAWSVRLNTEAFF	TGTGCCTGGAGTGTACGTTTGAACACTGAAGCTTTCTTT
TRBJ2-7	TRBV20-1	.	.	CSARDWGFEQYF	TGCAGTGCTAGAGATTGGGGGTTCGAGCAGTACTTC
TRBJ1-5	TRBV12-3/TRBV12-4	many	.	CASMMGGGQNQPQHF	TGTGCCAGCATGATGGGCGGCGGGCAAAATCAGCCCCAGCATTTT
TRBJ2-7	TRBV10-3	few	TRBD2	CAISEKGLAGAMSNYEQYF	TGTGCCATCAGTGAGAAAGGACTAGCGGGGGCGATGTCTAATTACGAGCAGTACTTC
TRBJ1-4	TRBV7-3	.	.	CASSFLTEGNEKLFF	TGTGCCAGCAGCTTCCTGACAGAAGGGAATGAAAAACTGTTTTTT
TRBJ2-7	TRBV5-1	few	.	CASSSGILYEQYF	TGCGCCAGCAGCTCGGGCATACTCTACGAGCAGTACTTC
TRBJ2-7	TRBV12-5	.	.	CASGLNPGYPYEQYF	TGTGCTAGTGGTTTGAACCCAGGATACCCCTACGAGCAGTACTTC
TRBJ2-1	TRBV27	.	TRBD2	CASASLESGVPSNEQFF	TGTGCCAGCGCCTCCCTAGAGAGCGGGGTACCCAGCAATGAGCAGTTCTTC
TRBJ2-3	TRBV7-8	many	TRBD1	CASSLRTGGTDTQYF	TGTGCCAGCAGCTTACGGACAGGGGGCACAGATACGCAGTATTTT
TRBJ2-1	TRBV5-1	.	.	CASSLVAAGANEQFF	TGCGCCAGCAGCTTGGTCGCTGCGGGGGCCAATGAGCAGTTCTTC
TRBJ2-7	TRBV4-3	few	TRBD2	CASSQEPSGFSYEQYF	TGCGCCAGCAGCCAAGAACCTAGCGGATTCTCCTACGAGCAGTACTTC
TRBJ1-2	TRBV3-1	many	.	CASSPRAGFYGYTF	TGTGCCAGCAGCCCTCGGGCGGGATTTTATGGCTACACCTTC
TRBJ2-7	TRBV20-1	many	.	CSPRRGSSYEQYF	TGCAGCCCCAGAAGGGGATCCTCCTACGAGCAGTACTTC
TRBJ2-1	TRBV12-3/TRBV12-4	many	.	CASSLAQVGNEQFF	TGTGCCAGCAGTTTAGCGCAGGTCGGCAATGAGCAGTTCTTC
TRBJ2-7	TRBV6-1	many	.	CASSTGGGRASYEQYF	TGTGCCAGCAGTACCGGGGGCGGTAGGGCCAGCTACGAGCAGTACTTC
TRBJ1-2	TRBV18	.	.	CASSPASGAAGANYGYTF	TGTGCCAGCTCACCCGCTTCTGGGGCGGCCGGCGCTAACTATGGCTACACCTTC
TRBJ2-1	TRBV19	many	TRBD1	CASSIFGTATNEQFF	TGTGCCAGTAGTATCTTCGGGACAGCGACTAATGAGCAGTTCTTC
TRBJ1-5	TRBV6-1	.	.	CASSQRGINQPQHF	TGTGCCAGCAGCCAGAGGGGTATCAATCAGCCCCAGCATTTT
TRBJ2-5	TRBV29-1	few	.	CSVGLRDIIQETQYF	TGCAGCGTTGGGCTTCGGGACATAATTCAAGAGACCCAGTACTTC
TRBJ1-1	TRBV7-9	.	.	CASSFGGGMDTEAFF	TGTGCCAGCAGCTTTGGGGGAGGGATGGACACTGAAGCTTTCTTT
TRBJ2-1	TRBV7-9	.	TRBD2	CASSGLLGAGAEYNEQFF	TGTGCCAGCAGCGGACTCTTAGGGGCGGGAGCCGAATACAATGAGCAGTTCTTC
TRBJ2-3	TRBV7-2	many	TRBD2	CASSLSAGGETQYF	TGTGCCAGCAGCTTATCAGCGGGAGGGGAGACGCAGTATTTT
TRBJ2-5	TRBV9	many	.	CASSVGSTETQYF	TGTGCCAGCAGCGTAGGAAGTACAGAGACCCAGTACTTC
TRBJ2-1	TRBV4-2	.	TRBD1	CASSHGTGGNGEQFF	TGTGCCAGCAGCCACGGGACAGGAGGGAACGGGGAGCAGTTCTTC
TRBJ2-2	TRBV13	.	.	CASSLLRGGTGELFF	TGTGCCAGCAGCTTACTGAGGGGCGGCACCGGGGAGCTGTTTTTT
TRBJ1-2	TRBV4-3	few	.	CASSQDRDIYGYTF	TGCGCCAGCAGCCAAGACCGGGATATCTATGGCTACACCTTC
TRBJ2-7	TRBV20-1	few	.	CSARDRGGLGLVGEQYF	TGCAGTGCTAGAGATCGGGGCGGTTTGGGATTGGTTGGGGAGCAGTACTTC
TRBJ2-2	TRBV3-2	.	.	CASSLQGGGACNTGELFF	TGTGCCAGCAGCCTCCAAGGAGGCGGGGCTTGTAACACCGGGGAGCTGTTTTTT
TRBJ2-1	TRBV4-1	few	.	CASSQGRLQDNERFF	TGCGCCAGCAGCCAAGGTAGACTACAGGACAATGAGCGGTTCTTC
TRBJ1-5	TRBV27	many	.	CASRGFNQPQHF	TGTGCCAGCAGGGGCTTCAATCAGCCCCAGCATTTT